This T cell receptor beta chain comes out of a study of ipilimumab plus nivolumab after autologous stem cell transplantation (dated by TCRdb to the early 2020s). At the level of the whole study: The median number of doses received by trial patients was roughly 5 for ipilimumab and 8 for nivolumab. The DLBCL cohort included primary refractory and relapsed disease, with 18-month progression-free survival of approximately 83% and 30% respectively. Patients with high-risk diffuse large B cell lymphoma, mature T cell lymphoma, or multiple myeloma undergoing autologous transplant were enrolled in the trial. The intent-to-treat population of the trial consisted of approximately 35 patients.

Ipilimumab was given at 1 mg/kg intravenously on day 1 of selected weeks, and checkpoint therapy started 14 to 28 days after autologous transplant. Nivolumab was given at 3 mg/kg intravenously on day 1 of weeks 1, 4, 7, 10, and every two weeks through week 26. This Phase Ib clinical trial tested ipilimumab plus nivolumab, a combined checkpoint inhibition, as consolidation after autologous stem cell transplantation. The CDR3 has 15 amino acids, counting the end cysteine and phenylalanine. The only DNA kept is the CDR3, 45 bases in frame from the first base. Ends trimmed: V by 2 bases, J by 4 bases; bases unmatched to a gene: 7. Via the germline V gene, CDR1 is KGHSH and CDR2 LQKENI. Results and caveats for the whole study, not just this receptor: The authors concluded that, as post-transplant consolidation, combined checkpoint inhibition appeared tolerable. Per the authors, a biologic rationale for further study of the post-transplant checkpoint inhibition approach was offered by T cell receptor repertoire, regulatory T cell phenotype and gut microbiota profiles.

The method behind the library was the immunoSEQ multiplex PCR assay. TCRdb re-hosts the immuneACCESS table, in-frame sequences only. Its copies lack some clones; in the studies checked, an unresolved V gene accounts for under half of them, and the cause for the rest is not known. The table for this sample lists fewer than 30,000 clones; 86% of them were counted only once. The ten biggest clones cover 5.2% of the sample. To note about this clone: No antigen is known for it. No much larger clonotype is one base removed from it; base qualities were not supplied.

The receptor was derived from a male donor with diffuse large B-cell lymphoma. The sequence links TRBV18 to TRBJ1-1; 7 bases in the middle match TRBD1. The material was PBMCs, obtained in a trial of ipilimumab plus nivolumab as post-transplant consolidation. The CDR3 region reads CASSPMAGGFTEAFF. Read as DNA, the sequence is TGTGCCAGCTCACCAATGGCAGGGGGGTTCACTGAAGCTTTCTTT.